This T cell receptor (beta chain) derives from a study of CD8 T cells in ankylosing spondylitis. Scientists made TCR beta libraries using quantitative 5'-RACE with molecular barcodes. TCRdb itself ran the 5' RACE reads through MiXCR, one entry per CDR3 protein. Of more than 250,000 distinct CDR3 sequences in the sample, under 14% were seen once. Study results and caveats: A subset of motif variants has previously been described in the synovial fluid and blood of reactive arthritis. Eight highly homologous variants made up a TCR beta motif, and this motif appeared characteristic of ankylosing spondylitis blood. Clones that were linked to disease were CD8+ and were relatively rare in peripheral blood.

At least ten counts were recorded for this clonotype. Its cognate antigen is unknown. The TCR was taken from a female donor with ankylosing spondylitis or in good health (not recorded which). The sequencing input was blood, either unsorted or a sorted T cell fraction (not recorded which).

The CDR3 DNA reads TGTGCCAGCAGAGACAGGTCTAACTATGGCTACACCTTC. As protein: CASRDRSNYGYTF. This rearrangement joins TRBV27 to TRBJ1-2, with D perhaps matching TRBD1 (6 bases). The CDR3 spans 13 residues. The germline gives CDR1 MNHEY, CDR2 SMNVEV (reference sequence). V dropped 6 bases and J dropped 0 bases, with 8 bases sitting between them.